This T cell receptor beta chain was identified in a study of identical twins. Study results and caveats: Twins showed weaker excess sharing in their beta out-of-frame sequences.

The sample holds a few counts of this clonotype. Its antigen is unidentified. All of the donors were Caucasians in good health. A template switching step contributed a universal primer site, while unique molecular identifiers were present in the cDNA. MiXCR, applied by TCRdb to the 5' RACE reads, yields one record per CDR3 protein. The data hold around 1.7 million distinct CDR3 sequences, with about 32% observed a single time. Unmatched junction bases numbered 12, after V lost 1 base and J lost 5 bases. This CDR3 has 17 amino acids. CDR1 is DFQATT, CDR2 SNEGSKA, per germline (reference sequence). V usage is TRBV20-1 and J usage is TRBJ2-7; TRBD2 aligns across 12 bases. The receptor's source is a newborn girl in good health. Source material: cord blood. The CDR3 DNA follows: TGCAGTGCTAGAGTCCCGGGACTAGCGGGCAACATCCACGAGCAGTACTTC. It encodes CSARVPGLAGNIHEQYF.